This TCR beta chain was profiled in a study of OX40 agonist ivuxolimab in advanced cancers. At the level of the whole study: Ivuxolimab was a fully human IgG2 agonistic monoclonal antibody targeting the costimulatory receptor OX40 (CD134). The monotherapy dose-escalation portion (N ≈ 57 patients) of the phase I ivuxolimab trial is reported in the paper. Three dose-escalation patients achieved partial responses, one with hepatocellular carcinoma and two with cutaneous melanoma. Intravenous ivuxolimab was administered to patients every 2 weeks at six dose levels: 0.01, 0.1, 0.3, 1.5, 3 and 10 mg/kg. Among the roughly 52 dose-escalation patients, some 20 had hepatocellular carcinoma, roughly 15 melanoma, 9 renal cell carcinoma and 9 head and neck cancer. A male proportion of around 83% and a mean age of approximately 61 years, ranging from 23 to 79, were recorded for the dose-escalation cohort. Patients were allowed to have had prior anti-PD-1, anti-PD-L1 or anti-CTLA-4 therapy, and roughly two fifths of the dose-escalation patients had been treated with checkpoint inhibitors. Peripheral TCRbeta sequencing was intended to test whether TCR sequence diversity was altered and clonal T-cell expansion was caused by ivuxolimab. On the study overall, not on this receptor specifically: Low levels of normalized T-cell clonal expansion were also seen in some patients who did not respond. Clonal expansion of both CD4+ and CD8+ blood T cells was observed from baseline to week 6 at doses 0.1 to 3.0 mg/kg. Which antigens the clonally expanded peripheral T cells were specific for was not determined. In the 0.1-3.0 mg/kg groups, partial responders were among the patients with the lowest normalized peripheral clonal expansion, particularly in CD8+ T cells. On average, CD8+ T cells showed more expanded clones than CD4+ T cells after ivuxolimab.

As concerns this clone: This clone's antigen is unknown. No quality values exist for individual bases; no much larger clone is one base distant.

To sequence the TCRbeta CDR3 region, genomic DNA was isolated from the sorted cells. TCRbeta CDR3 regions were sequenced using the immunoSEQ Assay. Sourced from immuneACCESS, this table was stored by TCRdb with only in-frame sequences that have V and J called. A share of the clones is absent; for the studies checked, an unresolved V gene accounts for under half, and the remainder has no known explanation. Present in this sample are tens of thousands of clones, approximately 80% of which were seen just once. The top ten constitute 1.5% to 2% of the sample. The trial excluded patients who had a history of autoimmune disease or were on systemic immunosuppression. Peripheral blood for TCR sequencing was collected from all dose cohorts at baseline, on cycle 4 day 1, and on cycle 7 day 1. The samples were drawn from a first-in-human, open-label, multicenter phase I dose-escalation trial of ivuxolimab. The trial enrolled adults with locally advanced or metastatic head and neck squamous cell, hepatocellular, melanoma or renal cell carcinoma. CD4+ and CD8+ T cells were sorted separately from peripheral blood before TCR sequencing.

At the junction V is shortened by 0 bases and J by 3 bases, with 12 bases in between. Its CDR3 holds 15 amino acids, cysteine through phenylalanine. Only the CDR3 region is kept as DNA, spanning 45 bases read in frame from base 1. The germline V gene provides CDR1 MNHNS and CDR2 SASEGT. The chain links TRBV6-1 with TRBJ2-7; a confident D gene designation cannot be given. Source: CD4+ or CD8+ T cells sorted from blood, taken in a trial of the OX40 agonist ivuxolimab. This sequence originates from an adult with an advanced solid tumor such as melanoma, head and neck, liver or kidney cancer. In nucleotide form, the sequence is TGTGCCAGCAGTGAAGCAGTGGGATTCGACTACGAGCAGTACTTC. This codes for CASSEAVGFDYEQYF.